This T cell receptor (beta chain) was found in a study of T cells in Graves' hyperthyroidism and ophthalmopathy. Study-wide findings and caveats: In blood, most of the thyroid clonotypes expanded above 0.001 were also present.

Amplified regions were TCR beta CDR3 sequences from RNA transcripts. HTBI primers drove first-round RT-PCR of the TCR CDR3. TCRdb fed the multiplex PCR reads into MiXCR, producing one record per CDR3 protein. The sample consists of 300,000 to 450,000 distinct CDR3 sequences, 15% to 20% of them appearing once. Trimming took 3 bases from V and 4 from J, leaving 9 bases between them. The CDR3 has 14 amino acids. Germline V gene lookup returns CDR1 ENHRY and CDR2 SYGVKD. There are many counts of this clonotype. Its antigen remains unknown. The specimen was blood. The source of this sequence is a middle-aged woman with Graves' ophthalmopathy. The V call is TRBV10-3, the J call TRBJ2-2; no clear D. CDR3 nucleotide sequence: TGTGCCATCAGTGAAGGCAGACCCACCGGGGAGCTGTTTTTT. It translates to CAISEGRPTGELFF.